Listed here is a single TCR beta chain. The data are from a study of shared clonotypes between healthy human individuals. Several immunoSEQ 96-well plates shared each subset's DNA, each plate a replicate. The method was immunoSEQ multiplex PCR; TCRdb's version includes in-frame clones alone and lacks a portion of them. The table records some 1 million clones, around 74% of them present only once. The CDR3 consists of 14 residues. Trimming cost V 4 bases and J 6 bases, with 12 bases left between them. Germline loops: CDR1 MNHNS, CDR2 SASEGT. Sequencing was performed on memory CD4+ T cells sorted from blood. Subset reported: CD45RA-negative fraction. The rearrangement uses TRBV6-1 and TRBJ2-2; D gene ambiguous. This receptor was taken from a man aged 18-30 years in good health. The CDR3 region is CASSGLTVSGELFF. The CDR3 bases are TGTGCCAGCAGTGGGTTAACAGTCTCCGGGGAGCTGTTTTTT.